This T cell receptor beta chain is from a study of blood T cell repertoires in COVID-19 (TCRdb year 2020). For the wider study: Samples covering the acute and convalescent phases of COVID-19 were provided by collaborators in the United States, Italy and Spain. The prospective study material was composed of cDNA or gDNA derived from T cells, B-cell-depleted T cells, or PBMCs. Subjects who had been exposed to COVID-19, were actively infected with it, or had recovered from it provided the deeply sampled blood TCRbeta repertoires that made up the dataset. The repertoires were released in a freely available public database intended as a resource for research on the immune response to SARS-CoV-2. Samples came from the ongoing ImmuneRACE study (first 160 participants) plus 1,254 subjects from 6 global collaborators. Sample metadata almost always included a de-identified subject ID, COVID-19 status, age in years and sex. HLA class I and class II types, where available, came from metadata supplied by the sample provider rather than from assay-based typing. What the work shows at the level of the full study, not this receptor alone: The quantity of clinical and demographic metadata differed by source and by participant and was supplied without curation.

Collaborating institutions collected whole blood in K2EDTA tubes following their own protocols. Collaborator samples were shipped for TCRbeta analysis as frozen whole blood, isolated PBMCs, or DNA extracted from either sample type. TCRbeta CDR3 regions were amplified from genomic DNA by means of the immunoSEQ Assay, a bias-controlled multiplex PCR. From the authors' description of their analysis: Within the assay, amplification of reference gene primers was used to estimate how many nucleated cells each sample contained. To quantify the absolute abundance of each unique TCRbeta CDR3 rearrangement, sequence reads were collapsed and filtered. For each sample, productive Simpson clonality was calculated as the square root of Simpson's diversity index across productive rearrangements. TCRdb's version of the immuneACCESS table is confined to in-frame rearrangements and falls short of the full clone set. An unresolved V gene accounts for under half of the shortfall where checked; the remainder is of unknown origin. The D gene and trimming were derived from the DNA, and the V and J assignments and clone size from that table. The sample table contains under 200,000 clones; only one count was recorded for 60% to 85% of them. The ten largest clones take up around 8.1% of the sample.

From cysteine to phenylalanine, the CDR3 is 14 amino acids long. CDR3 DNA only is kept here, 42 bases in frame from base 1. At the junction V is shortened by 1 base and J by 3 bases, with 10 bases in between. The germline V gene (reference sequence) sets CDR1 to SGHNT and CDR2 to YYREEE. A note on this clone: This receptor's antigen is unknown. No much larger clonotype is one base removed from it; base qualities were not supplied.

Input material: peripheral blood. The sequence links TRBV5-4 to TRBJ2-5; TRBD2 is a possible D gene, resting on 5 matching bases. The TCR sequence derives from a man aged 55 to 70 with acute or convalescent COVID-19. The sequenced DNA is TGTGCCAGCAGCTTGTCGCAGAGGGAAGAGACCCAGTACTTC. Translated, this gives CASSLSQREETQYF.